This TCR beta chain was sequenced during a study of T cell responses to AZD1222 COVID-19 vaccine. Clones were sequenced by immunoSEQ multiplex PCR, and TCRdb holds only the in-frame ones, with some missing. The data show more than 75,000 clones, just over 90% seen once. This clone was counted once. The antigen remains undetermined. General study findings and limits: Spike-specific TCRs gained breadth and depth after people received two AZD1222 doses.

Sequencing was performed on peripheral blood, taken 28 days after the second AZD1222 dose. This TCR was recovered from an adult who received the AZD1222 COVID-19 vaccine.

The CDR3 sequence is CASSGGSSSSPLHF. DNA of the CDR3: TGTGCCAGTAGTGGGGGGTCTTCAAGTTCACCCCTCCACTTT. The chain is built from TRBV19 and TRBJ1-6; a possible D gene is TRBD1 (5 bases). The CDR3 contains 14 residues. Germline CDR1 LNHDA, CDR2 SQIVND (reference sequence). The V gene lost 5 bases and the J gene lost 9 bases, with 14 bases spanning the gap.